This is a list of T cell receptor beta chains from one sample in a study of cytomegalovirus exposure and HLA in healthy donors. Using immunoSEQ multiplex PCR, the repertoire was profiled, and TCRdb retains in-frame clones only, with some absent. This table holds some 150,000 clones, 70% to 85% found once. The sample consisted of PBMCs. The receptors derive from a woman aged 40 to 50 in good health and CMV-seronegative. The CDR3 runs from the conserved cysteine through the conserved F or W. Each record gives: D gene, clone size, J gene, CDR3 length, V gene, CDR3 DNA, CDR3 protein. A D gene is named only where the DNA matches it firmly. Clone size is not always given. Where it is, it says once, few, many or a class for expanded clones.

- few TRBJ2-1 15 TRBV5-1 TGCGCCAGCAGCTTCGGGGAAAATATTAGCAATGAGCAGTTCTTC CASSFGENISNEQFF
TRBD2 - TRBJ2-3 16 TRBV27 TGTGCCAGCAGTTTACGACTAGCGGGAAGCACAGATACGCAGTATTTT CASSLRLAGSTDTQYF
- - TRBJ2-1 11 TRBV11-1 TGTGCCAGCAGCTCAGGCGGGGAGCAGTTCTTC CASSSGGEQFF
- - TRBJ2-3 13 TRBV9 TGTGCCAGCAGCGTAGAGCTAGCGTCTACGCAGTATTTT CASSVELASTQYF
- once TRBJ2-7 14 TRBV9 TGTGCCAGCAGCGGGTCCTTACAGGACGGCGAGCAGTACTTC CASSGSLQDGEQYF
- - TRBJ2-7 14 TRBV13 TGTGCCAGCAGCGACTCAGGGATAGTGGGTGAGCAGTACTTC CASSDSGIVGEQYF
- - TRBJ2-1 14 TRBV14 TGTGCCAGCAGCCACCTCACTCGGGGGAATGAGCAGTTCTTC CASSHLTRGNEQFF
- - TRBJ2-7 15 TRBV6-1 TGTGCCAGCAGTCGGGACACCTCTGGGGACTACGAGCAGTACTTC CASSRDTSGDYEQYF
- - TRBJ2-7 17 TRBV7-9 TGTTCCAGCAGCTTAGAACGCGGTTACCCCACTCCCTACGAGCAGTACTTC CSSSLERGYPTPYEQYF
TRBD2 - TRBJ2-7 16 TRBV27 TGTGCCAGCAGTAGGACTAGCGGGAGGGGGGGCTACGAGCAGTACTTC CASSRTSGRGGYEQYF
- - TRBJ2-1 17 TRBV28 TGTGCCAGCAGTTTTACTGCGACAGGGAGGTCCTACAATGAGCAGTTCTTC CASSFTATGRSYNEQFF